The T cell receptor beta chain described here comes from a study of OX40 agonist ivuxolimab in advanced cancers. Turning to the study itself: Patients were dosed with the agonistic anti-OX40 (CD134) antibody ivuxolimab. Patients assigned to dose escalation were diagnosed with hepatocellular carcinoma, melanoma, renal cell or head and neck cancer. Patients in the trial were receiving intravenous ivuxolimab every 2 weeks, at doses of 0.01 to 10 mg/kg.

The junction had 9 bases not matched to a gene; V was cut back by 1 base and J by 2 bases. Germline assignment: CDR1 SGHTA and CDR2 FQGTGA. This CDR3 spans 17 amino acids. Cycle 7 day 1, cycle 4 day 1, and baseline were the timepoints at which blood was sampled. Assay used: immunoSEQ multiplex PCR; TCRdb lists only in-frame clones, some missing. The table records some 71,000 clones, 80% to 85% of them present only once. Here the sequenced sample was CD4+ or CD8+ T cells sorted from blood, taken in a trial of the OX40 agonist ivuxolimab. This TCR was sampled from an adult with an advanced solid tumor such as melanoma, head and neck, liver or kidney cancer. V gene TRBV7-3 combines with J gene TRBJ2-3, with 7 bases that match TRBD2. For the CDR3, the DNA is TGTGCCAGCAGCTTAAATAACCAGCGGGGAGACACAGATACGCAGTATTTT. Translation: CASSLNNQRGDTDTQYF.